The sequence of this TCR beta chain was determined in a study of T cell responses to AZD1222 COVID-19 vaccine. Across the whole study: Second-dose timings of about 4 or about 12 weeks were pooled.

Regarding the study as a whole: The breadth and depth of Spike-specific TCRs increased once two AZD1222 doses had been given. Seropositive at baseline were only a handful of AZD1222 recipients.

To note about this clone: Its antigen is currently unknown.

The CDR3 consists of 18 residues. Per germline, CDR1 MDHEN and CDR2 SYDVKM. Losses at the gene ends were 7 bases for V and 4 bases for J; bases not matched to a gene: 18. Profiled with immunoSEQ multiplex PCR; TCRdb holds only in-frame clones, not every one. Here the sample spans 150,000 to 200,000 clones, more than 85% being singletons. Sequenced material: peripheral blood, taken on day 0 of AZD1222 vaccination. The TCR sequence derives from an adult in good health. J is TRBJ1-1 and V is TRBV28, with TRBD1 identical over 10 bases. The CDR3 protein is CASTPDRGGVFQFTEAFF. The DNA for the CDR3 is TGTGCCAGCACCCCGGACAGGGGGGGGGTATTTCAATTCACTGAAGCTTTCTTT.